This TCR beta chain originates from a study of T cell changes during pregnancy in multiple sclerosis. This CDR3 is built from 18 residues. Germline loops: CDR1 SGHRS, CDR2 YFSETQ. V gave up 0 bases and J gave up 2 bases; unmatched junction bases: 6. TCRdb's copy holds only in-frame clones and misses some; the assay was immunoSEQ multiplex PCR. Of about 59,000 clones listed, roughly 95% are singletons. This sequence joins TRBV5-1 and TRBJ2-7; 15 bases are shared with TRBD2. The sequenced sample was CD4+ T cells from peripheral blood mononuclear cells, obtained before pregnancy. This clonotype originated in a female donor with multiple sclerosis, enrolled in a pregnancy study. The DNA of the CDR3 is TGCGCCAGCAGCTTGGGGGGACTAGCGGGAGGCCTCACCTACGAGCAGTACTTC. Its protein product is CASSLGGLAGGLTYEQYF.